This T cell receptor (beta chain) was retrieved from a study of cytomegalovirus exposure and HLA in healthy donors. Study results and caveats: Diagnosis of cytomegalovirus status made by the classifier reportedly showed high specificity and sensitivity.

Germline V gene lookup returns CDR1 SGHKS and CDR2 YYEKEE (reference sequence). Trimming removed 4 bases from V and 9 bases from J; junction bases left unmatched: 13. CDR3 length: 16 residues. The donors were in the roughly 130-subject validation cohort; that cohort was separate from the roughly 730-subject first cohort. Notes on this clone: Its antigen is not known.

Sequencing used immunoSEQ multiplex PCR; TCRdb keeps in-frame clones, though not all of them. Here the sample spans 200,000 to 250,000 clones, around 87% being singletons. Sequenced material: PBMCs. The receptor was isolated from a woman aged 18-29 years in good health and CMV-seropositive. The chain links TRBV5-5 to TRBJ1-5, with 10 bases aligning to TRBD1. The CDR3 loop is CASSLGRDRGGGPQHF. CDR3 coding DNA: TGTGCCAGCAGCCTGGGCCGGGACAGGGGAGGAGGGCCCCAGCATTTT.